This T cell receptor beta chain was captured by sequencing in a study of T cells in Graves' hyperthyroidism and ophthalmopathy. The CDR3 contains 16 residues. Germline assignment: CDR1 DFQATT and CDR2 SNEGSKA (reference sequence). Trimming removed 1 base from V and 4 bases from J, with 17 bases in between. RNA transcripts served as the template for amplifying TCR beta CDR3 regions. With the HTBI primer set, the TCR CDR3 went through a first round of RT-PCR. TCRdb independently ran MiXCR on the multiplex PCR reads; one entry per CDR3 protein. The profile shows about 380,000 distinct CDR3 sequences, approximately 13% of them singletons.

Sample: blood. This chain links TRBV20-1 with TRBJ1-5, with D maybe TRBD1 (6 bases). This TCR derives from a man younger than 40 with Graves' hyperthyroidism that later progressed to Graves' ophthalmopathy. The CDR3: CSARGNLGTPNQPQHF. The CDR3 bases are TGCAGTGCTAGAGGAAACCTCGGGACACCGAATCAGCCCCAGCATTTT.